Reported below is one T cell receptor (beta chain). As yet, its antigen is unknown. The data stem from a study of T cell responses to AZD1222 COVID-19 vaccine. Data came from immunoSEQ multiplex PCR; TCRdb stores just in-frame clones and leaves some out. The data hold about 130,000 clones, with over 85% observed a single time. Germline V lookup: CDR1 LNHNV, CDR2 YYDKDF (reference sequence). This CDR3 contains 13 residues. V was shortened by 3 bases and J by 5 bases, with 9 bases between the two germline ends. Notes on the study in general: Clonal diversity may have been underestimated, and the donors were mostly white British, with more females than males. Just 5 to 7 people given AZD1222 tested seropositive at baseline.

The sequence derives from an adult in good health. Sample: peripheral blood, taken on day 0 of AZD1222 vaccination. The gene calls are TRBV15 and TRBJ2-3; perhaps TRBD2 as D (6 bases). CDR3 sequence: CATSRRGGDTQYF. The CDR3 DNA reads TGTGCCACCAGCAGGCGGGGAGGAGATACGCAGTATTTT.